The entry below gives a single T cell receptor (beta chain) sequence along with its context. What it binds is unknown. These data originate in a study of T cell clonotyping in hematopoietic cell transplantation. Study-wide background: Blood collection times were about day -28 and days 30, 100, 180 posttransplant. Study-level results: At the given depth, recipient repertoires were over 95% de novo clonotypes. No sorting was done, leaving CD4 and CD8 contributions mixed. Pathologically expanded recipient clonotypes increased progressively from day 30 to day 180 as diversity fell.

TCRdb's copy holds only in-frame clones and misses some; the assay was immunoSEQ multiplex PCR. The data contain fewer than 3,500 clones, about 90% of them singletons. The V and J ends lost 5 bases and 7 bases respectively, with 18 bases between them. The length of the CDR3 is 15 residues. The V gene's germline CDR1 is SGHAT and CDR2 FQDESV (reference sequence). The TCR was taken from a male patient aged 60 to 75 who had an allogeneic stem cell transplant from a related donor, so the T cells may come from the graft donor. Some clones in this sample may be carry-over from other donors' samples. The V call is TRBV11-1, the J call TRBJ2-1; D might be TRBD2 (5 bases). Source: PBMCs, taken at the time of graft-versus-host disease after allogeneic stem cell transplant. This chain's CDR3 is CASSRELDSGNEQFF. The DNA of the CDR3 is TGTGCCAGCAGCCGGGAACTAGATTCCGGAAATGAGCAGTTCTTC.